This T cell receptor (beta chain) was sequenced for a study of blood T cell repertoires in COVID-19. About the study: PBMCs, B-cell-depleted T cells, or T cells provided the cDNA or gDNA that made up the material.

In the study's own analysis: Reference gene primers were amplified, and this amplification served to estimate nucleated cell counts. Clones were read by immunoSEQ multiplex PCR, and TCRdb kept only the in-frame ones, dropping some. Clone size and the V and J calls come from that table; the DNA yielded D and trimming. The sample lists 75,000 to 95,000 clones, around 80% seen once, with about a third in the top ten. V lost 7 bases and J lost 5, with 23 bases in between. The germline V gene encodes CDR1 LNHDA and CDR2 SQIVND (reference sequence). CDR3 length: 16 amino acids. The TCR comes from a man aged 60 to 69 with COVID-19, enrolled during active disease. This sequence joins TRBV19 and TRBJ1-1; tentatively, D is TRBD1 (5 bases). The material sequenced was peripheral blood. The DNA of the CDR3 is TGTGCCAGTACCAACTTCTTGGGGGGGATCCTGACTGAAGCTTTCTTT. The encoded protein is CASTNFLGGILTEAFF.